This T cell receptor beta chain comes out of a study of siplizumab effects on memory and regulatory T cells. The assay was immunoSEQ multiplex PCR, and TCRdb's table has in-frame clones only and misses some. In the table there are about 50,000 clones, roughly 93% of which are singletons. Study-level results: Alloreactive sequences tracing back to unstimulated CD4+ memory cells fell significantly with siplizumab.

The CDR3 covers 10 residues. With 5 bases removed from V and 13 bases from J, the gap between germline ends came to 9 bases. In germline, CDR1 is SGHAT, CDR2 FQNNGV. To note about this clone: Its target is unknown.

This chain links TRBV11-2 with TRBJ2-1; a possible D gene is TRBD1 (5 bases). This receptor was obtained from a human donor in good health. The source material was CD8+ T cells sorted from blood. CDR3 residues: CASSGQGQFF. For the CDR3, the DNA is TGTGCCAGCAGCGGGCAGGGTCAGTTCTTC.